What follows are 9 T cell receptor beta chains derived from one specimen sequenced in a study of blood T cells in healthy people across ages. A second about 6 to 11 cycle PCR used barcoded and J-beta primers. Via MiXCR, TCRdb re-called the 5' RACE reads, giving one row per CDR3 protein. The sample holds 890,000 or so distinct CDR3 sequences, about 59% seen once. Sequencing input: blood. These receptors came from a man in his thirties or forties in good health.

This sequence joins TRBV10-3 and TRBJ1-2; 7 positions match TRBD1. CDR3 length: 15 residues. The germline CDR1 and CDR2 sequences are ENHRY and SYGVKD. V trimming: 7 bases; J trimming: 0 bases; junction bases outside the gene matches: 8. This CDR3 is CAITSETGSNYGYTF. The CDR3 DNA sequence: TGTGCCATCACCTCCGAGACAGGGTCTAACTATGGCTACACCTTC.

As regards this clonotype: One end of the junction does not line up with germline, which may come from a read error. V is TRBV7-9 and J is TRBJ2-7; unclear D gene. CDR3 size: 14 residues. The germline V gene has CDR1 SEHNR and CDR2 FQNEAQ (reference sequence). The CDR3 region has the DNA TGTGCCAGCAGCTTTGGCAGACCCTCCGACGAGCAGTACTTC. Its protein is CASSFGRPSDEQYF.

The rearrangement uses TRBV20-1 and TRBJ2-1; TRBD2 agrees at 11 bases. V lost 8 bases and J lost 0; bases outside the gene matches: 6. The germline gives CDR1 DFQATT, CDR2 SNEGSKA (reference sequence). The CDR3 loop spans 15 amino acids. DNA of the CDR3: TGCAGTCGACTAGCGGGGTCGAGCTCCTACAATGAGCAGTTCTTC. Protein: CSRLAGSSSYNEQFF.

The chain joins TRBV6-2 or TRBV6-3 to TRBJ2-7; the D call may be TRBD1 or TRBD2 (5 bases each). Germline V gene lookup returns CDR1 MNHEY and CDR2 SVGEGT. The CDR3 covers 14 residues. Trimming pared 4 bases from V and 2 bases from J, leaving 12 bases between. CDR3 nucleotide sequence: TGTGCCAGCAGTTTCCGGGACGGAGCCTACGAGCAGTACTTC. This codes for CASSFRDGAYEQYF.

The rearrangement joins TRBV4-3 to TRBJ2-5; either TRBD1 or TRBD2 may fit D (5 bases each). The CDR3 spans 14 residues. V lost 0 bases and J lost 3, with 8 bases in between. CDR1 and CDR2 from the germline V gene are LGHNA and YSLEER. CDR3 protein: CASSQDGDEETQYF. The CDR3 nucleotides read TGCGCCAGCAGCCAAGATGGGGACGAAGAGACCCAGTACTTC.

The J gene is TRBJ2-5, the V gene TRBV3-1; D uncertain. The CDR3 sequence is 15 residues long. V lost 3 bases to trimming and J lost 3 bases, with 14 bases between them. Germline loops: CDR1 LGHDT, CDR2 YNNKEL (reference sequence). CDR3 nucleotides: TGTGCCAGCAGCCAGGATGGCACGGCTGAAGAGACCCAGTACTTC. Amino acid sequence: CASSQDGTAEETQYF.

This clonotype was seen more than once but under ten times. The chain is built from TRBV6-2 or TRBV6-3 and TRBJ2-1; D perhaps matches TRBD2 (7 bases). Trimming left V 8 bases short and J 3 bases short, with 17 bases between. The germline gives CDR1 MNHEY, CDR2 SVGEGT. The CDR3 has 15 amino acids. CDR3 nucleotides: TGTGCCAGCTCCCCCCCGGGGGGCGGCTACAATGAGCAGTTCTTC. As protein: CASSPPGGGYNEQFF.

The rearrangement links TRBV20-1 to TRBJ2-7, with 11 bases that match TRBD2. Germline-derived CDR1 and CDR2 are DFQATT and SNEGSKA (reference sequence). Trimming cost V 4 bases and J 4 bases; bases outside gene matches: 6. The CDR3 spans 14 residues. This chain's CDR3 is CSATSGTSGYEQYF. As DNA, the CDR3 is TGCAGTGCTACCTCCGGGACTAGCGGATACGAGCAGTACTTC.

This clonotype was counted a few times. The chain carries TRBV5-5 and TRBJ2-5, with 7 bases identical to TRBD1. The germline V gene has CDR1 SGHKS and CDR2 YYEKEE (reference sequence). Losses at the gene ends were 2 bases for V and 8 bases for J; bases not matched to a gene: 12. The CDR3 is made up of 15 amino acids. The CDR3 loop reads CASSLGTVKTGTQYF. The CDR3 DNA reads TGTGCCAGCAGCTTAGGGACAGTCAAGACGGGTACCCAGTACTTC.